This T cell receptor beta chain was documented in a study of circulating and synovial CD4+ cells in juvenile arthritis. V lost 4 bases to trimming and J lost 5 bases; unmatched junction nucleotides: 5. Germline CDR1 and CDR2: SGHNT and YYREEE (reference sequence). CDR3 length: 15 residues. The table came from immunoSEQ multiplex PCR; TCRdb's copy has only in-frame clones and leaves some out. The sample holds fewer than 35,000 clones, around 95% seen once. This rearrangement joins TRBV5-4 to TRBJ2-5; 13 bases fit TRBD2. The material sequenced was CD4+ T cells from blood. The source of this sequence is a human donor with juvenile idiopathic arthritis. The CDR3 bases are TGTGCCAGCAGCACCGGGACTAGCGGGATCGAGACCCAGTACTTC. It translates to CASSTGTSGIETQYF.